This entry features one T cell receptor (beta chain) sequence. PCR employed 60 Vbeta and 13 Jbeta primers. The assay was immunoSEQ multiplex PCR, and TCRdb's table has in-frame clones only and misses some. This table holds about 140,000 clones, around three quarters found once. The data originate from a study of cytomegalovirus exposure and HLA in healthy donors. Trimming cost V 0 bases and J 6 bases; bases outside gene matches: 15. The CDR3 contains 20 residues. Germline CDR1 and CDR2: LGHNT and FRNRAP. The specimen was PBMCs. The receptor comes from a man between 18 and 29 years old in good health and CMV-seronegative. The rearrangement joins TRBV12-5 to TRBJ1-4; 11 bases fit TRBD1. The CDR3 protein is CASGLVQTGTGGVKDEKLFF. In DNA, the CDR3 is TGTGCTAGTGGTTTGGTACAGACCGGGACAGGGGGGGTTAAGGATGAAAAACTGTTTTTT.